A selection of T cell receptor beta chains follows, all from one sample in a study of blood T cells in healthy people across ages. TCRdb used MiXCR to reprocess the 5' RACE reads, holding one entry per CDR3 protein. The repertoire includes around 900,000 distinct CDR3 sequences, 51% of them detected once, and around a fifth sits in the top ten. The source material was blood. The receptors stem from a woman aged 55-69 years in good health. The CDR3 runs from the conserved cysteine through the conserved F or W. Fields, in order: clone size, J gene, V gene, D gene, CDR3 DNA, CDR3 protein. D genes are given only for firm matches. Clone size appears in some rows only: once, few, many, or a class for an expanded clone.

- TRBJ2-5 TRBV4-2 - TGTGCCAGCAGCCTTAATAACGGAGAGACCCAGTACTTC CASSLNNGETQYF
once TRBJ2-7 TRBV7-9 TRBD2 TGTGCCAGCAGCCCGACCCGGGGGGGCGGAACTGAGGATGAGCAGTACTTC CASSPTRGGGTEDEQYF
- TRBJ2-1 TRBV5-1 TRBD2 TGCGTCAGCAGCCCCGGACTAGCTGGTGAGCAGTTCTTC CVSSPGLAGEQFF
once TRBJ2-1 TRBV20-1 TRBD2 TGCAGTGCTAGAGAAAGCCTAGCGGGGGGGGGTGAGCAGTTCTTC CSARESLAGGGEQFF
- TRBJ2-1 TRBV19 - TGTGCCAGTAGTATCTACGGGATGTCCTACAATGAGCAGTTCTTC CASSIYGMSYNEQFF
- TRBJ2-1 TRBV20-1 - TGCAGTGCCATCAGGGCGTTGGGAATAGATGAGCAGTTCTTC CSAIRALGIDEQFF
- TRBJ1-2 TRBV7-2 - TGTGCCAGCGTTGCCCGAGACACGGAGGGTGGCTACACCTTC CASVARDTEGGYTF
- TRBJ1-5 TRBV6-1 - TGTGCCAGCAGTGGTCGAAGTCGCAATCAGCCCCAGCATTTT CASSGRSRNQPQHF
few TRBJ1-2 TRBV20-1 - TGCAGTGCTAGAGTCCCAGGGTATGGCTACACCTTC CSARVPGYGYTF
once TRBJ2-5 TRBV12-3/TRBV12-4 - TGTGCCAGCAGTTTTAGCGTTGGGACAACCCAAGAGACCCAGTACTTC CASSFSVGTTQETQYF
- TRBJ2-7 TRBV20-1 - TGCAGTGCTAGTTTCGGGGACGAGCAGTACTTC CSASFGDEQYF
- TRBJ2-7 TRBV2 TRBD1 TGTGCCAGCAGTAAGGACAGGATCTACGAGCAGTACTTC CASSKDRIYEQYF
- TRBJ2-5 TRBV3-1 - TGTGCCAGCAGCCAAGCCGTCGACACATACGGGACCCAGTACTTC CASSQAVDTYGTQYF
- TRBJ2-5 TRBV5-1 - TGCGCCAGCAGCTTCGGGACCGCGAACAATGAGCAGTACTTC CASSFGTANNEQYF
- TRBJ2-1 TRBV5-8 TRBD2 TGTGCCAGCAGCTTGTACCTAGCGGGGGGGTCCTACAATGAGCAGTTCTTC CASSLYLAGGSYNEQFF
few TRBJ2-4 TRBV6-2/TRBV6-3 TRBD2 TGTGCCAGCAGTAAATCGGGACTAGCTTTAGCCAAAAACATTCAGTACTTC CASSKSGLALAKNIQYF
- TRBJ2-5 TRBV7-8 - TGTGCCAGCAGCTTAGCGCTTGACAGGCAAAGGGGGACCCAGTACTTC CASSLALDRQRGTQYF
- TRBJ2-3 TRBV5-1 - TGCGCCAGCAGCACACAGACTGCCGGGGATACGCAGTATTTT CASSTQTAGDTQYF
few TRBJ2-1 TRBV29-1 TRBD2 TGCAGCGTAGTTTTCCTAGCGGGAGACCACAATGAGCAGTTCTTC CSVVFLAGDHNEQFF
- TRBJ2-5 TRBV7-9 - TGTGCCAGCGGAGCTTTGGCCAGCCAAGAGACCCAGTACTTC CASGALASQETQYF
- TRBJ2-3 TRBV3-1 - TGTGCCAGCACCGGCTACCACACAGATACGCAGTATTTT CASTGYHTDTQYF
few TRBJ2-7 TRBV28 - TGTGCCAGCAGTTTCCAGATCGACGGGACAACCGGACCTGAGCAGTACTTC CASSFQIDGTTGPEQYF
- TRBJ2-7 TRBV12-3/TRBV12-4 TRBD1 TGTGCCAGCAGCTCGACAGGGGTTCGCTACGAGCAGTACTTC CASSSTGVRYEQYF
many TRBJ2-1 TRBV7-2 - TGTGCCAGCAGCTTGTACTTAGCCACCAATGAGCAGTTCTTC CASSLYLATNEQFF
- TRBJ2-1 TRBV18 TRBD1 TGTGCCAGCTCACCAATGGCCCAGGGGGAGAATGAGCAGTTCTTC CASSPMAQGENEQFF
- TRBJ2-5 TRBV27 - TGTGCCAGCAGTTTATCGTGGGGGAGGTTTAGGGATGAGACCCAGTACTTC CASSLSWGRFRDETQYF
- TRBJ2-5 TRBV28 TRBD2 TGTGCCAGCAGTTCCTTACTAGCGGGAGGGGAGACCCAGTACTTC CASSSLLAGGETQYF
- TRBJ2-2 TRBV12-3/TRBV12-4 - TGTGCCAGCAGTTTAGGTGGCCAGTACACCGGGGAGCTGTTTTTT CASSLGGQYTGELFF
- TRBJ2-5 TRBV14 - TGTGCCAGCACGGAATACGCCAACCAAGAGACCCAGTACTTC CASTEYANQETQYF
few TRBJ1-2 TRBV7-9 TRBD1 TGTGCCAGCAGCTATCGGGACGACAGGGCCGGCTATGGCTACACCTTC CASSYRDDRAGYGYTF
- TRBJ2-7 TRBV29-1 - TGCAGCGTTGTAGTTGGGGACTACGAGCAGTACTTC CSVVVGDYEQYF
few TRBJ2-7 TRBV7-6 - TGTGCCAGCAGCTTAGGGGCGGGGAGCTCCTACGAGCAGTACTTC CASSLGAGSSYEQYF
- TRBJ2-7 TRBV28 - TGTGCCAGCAGTTTTAGGGTCCTTCGGGGATGGTCCTACGAGCAGTACTTC CASSFRVLRGWSYEQYF
few TRBJ2-3 TRBV9 - TGTGCCAGCAGTCTTAGGGCGGAAGGCACAGATACGCAGTATTTT CASSLRAEGTDTQYF
- TRBJ2-7 TRBV5-4 TRBD2 TGTGCCAGCAGCGCGGCCGGGACTAGCGGCTACGAGCAGTACTTC CASSAAGTSGYEQYF
few TRBJ2-3 TRBV7-2 - TGTGCCAGCAGCTTAGTGGCCGGGAGTTTCCCAGATACGCAGTATTTT CASSLVAGSFPDTQYF
- TRBJ2-2 TRBV25-1 TRBD2 TGTGCCAGCAGCCTGGCGGGAGAGGGTACCGGGGAGCTGTTTTTT CASSLAGEGTGELFF
few TRBJ2-4 TRBV20-1 TRBD2 TGCAGTGCTCTACCTAGCGGCCTAGCCAAAAACATTCAGTACTTC CSALPSGLAKNIQYF
- TRBJ1-2 TRBV12-3/TRBV12-4 - TGTGCCAGCAGTTTGGGTGGACGTATGCTAGGCTACACCTTC CASSLGGRMLGYTF
- TRBJ2-7 TRBV12-3/TRBV12-4 - TGTGCCAGCAGTTTAGTCGCACAGTGGTACTACGAGCAGTACTTC CASSLVAQWYYEQYF
- TRBJ2-5 TRBV2 - TGTGCCAGCAGTGAAGCGGGGGGTAATCAAGAGACCCAGTACTTC CASSEAGGNQETQYF
- TRBJ1-2 TRBV18 - TGTGCCAGCTCACCTACAACTAGGACGGAAAACTATGGCTACACCTTC CASSPTTRTENYGYTF
- TRBJ2-1 TRBV20-1 TRBD2 TGCAGTGAAGCTAGCGGAGATTACAATGAGCAGTTCTTC CSEASGDYNEQFF
- TRBJ1-2 TRBV7-2 - TGTGCCAGCAGCGGAGGATTGGGTGCAAGCTATGGCTACACCTTC CASSGGLGASYGYTF
- TRBJ2-4 TRBV28 TRBD2 TGTGCCAGCAGTTTATCCCTAGCGGGAGGGTCCAAAAACATTCAGTACTTC CASSLSLAGGSKNIQYF
few TRBJ2-1 TRBV4-2 TRBD2 TGTGCCAGCAGCCCCCTCGGTGTCGCGGGAGGAGCTGAGCAGTTCTTC CASSPLGVAGGAEQFF
few TRBJ2-7 TRBV19 - TGTGCCAGTAGTATAGACCCTTCTGGCGAGCAGTACTTC CASSIDPSGEQYF
few TRBJ2-7 TRBV4-1 TRBD2 TGCGCCAGCAGCCAAGATGTAGCGGGAGTTGGCGAGCAGTACTTC CASSQDVAGVGEQYF
- TRBJ2-5 TRBV9 - TGTGCCAGCAGCGGACTGGTCCAAGAGACCCAGTACTTC CASSGLVQETQYF
- TRBJ1-6 TRBV18 - TGTGCCAGCTCGCCCAACGGGGGGCCGGAGCCCCTCCACTTT CASSPNGGPEPLHF
few TRBJ1-2 TRBV28 - TGTGCCAGCAGTCCGACGCGGGGGACGGGATCTTATGGCTACACCTTC CASSPTRGTGSYGYTF
- TRBJ2-6 TRBV10-3 - TGTGCCATCAGTGATGAGGGACTCTCTGGGGCCAACGTCCTGACTTTC CAISDEGLSGANVLTF
- TRBJ2-5 TRBV30 - TGTGCCTGGAGTAAGACATCACTAAGGGAGCAGTACTTC CAWSKTSLREQYF